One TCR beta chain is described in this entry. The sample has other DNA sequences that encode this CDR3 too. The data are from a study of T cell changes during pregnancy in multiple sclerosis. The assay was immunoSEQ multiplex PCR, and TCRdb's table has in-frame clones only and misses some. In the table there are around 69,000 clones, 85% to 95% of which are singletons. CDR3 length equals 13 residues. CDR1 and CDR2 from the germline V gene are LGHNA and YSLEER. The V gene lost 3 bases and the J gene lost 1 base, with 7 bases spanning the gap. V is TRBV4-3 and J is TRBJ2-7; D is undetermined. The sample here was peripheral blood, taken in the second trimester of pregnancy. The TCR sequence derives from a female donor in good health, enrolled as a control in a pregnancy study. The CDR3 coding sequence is TGCGCCAGCAGCCAGGGCCGATCCTACGAGCAGTACTTC. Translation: CASSQGRSYEQYF.